This entry is about one T cell receptor beta chain. These data are taken from a study of T cell responses to AZD1222 COVID-19 vaccine. CDR1 SGHRS and CDR2 YFSETQ come from the germline V gene. The CDR3 totals 16 residues. V trimming: 5 bases; J trimming: 1 base; junction bases outside the gene matches: 10. TCRdb's table, derived via immunoSEQ multiplex PCR, lists solely in-frame clones and lacks some. The sample carries fewer than 120,000 clones, roughly 90% recorded once. The sequencing here drew on peripheral blood, taken 28 days after the second AZD1222 dose. This chain joins TRBV5-1 and TRBJ1-1; 8 nucleotides align to TRBD1. The clonotype was recovered from an adult who received the AZD1222 COVID-19 vaccine. The CDR3 DNA reads as TGCGCCAGCAGACTCGGGTTGACAGGGGAGAACACTGAAGCTTTCTTT. It is translated as CASRLGLTGENTEAFF. Full variable domain (missing parts from reference TRBV5-1 and TRBJ1-1): KAGVTQTPRYLIKTRGQQVTLSCSPISGHRSVSWYQQTPGQGLQFLFEYFSETQRNKGNFPGRFSGRQFSNSRSEMNVSTLELGDSALYLCASRLGLTGENTEAFFGQGTRLTVV.